The clone carrying this TCR beta chain was detected many times. Its antigen is unidentified. Time point noted: persistent/refractory GD, antithyroid drugs over 5 years with positive TRAb. The TCR library used RNA extracted from PBMCs. American Thyroid Association guidelines were used to diagnose Graves' disease. Building the TCR beta libraries relied on iRepertoire HTBI primers, and CDR3 regions underwent Arm-PCR. Per the authors' pipeline: The identification of about 66 TRBV and roughly 14 TRBJ segments was made across samples. TCRdb re-called the multiplex PCR reads through MiXCR, storing one row per CDR3 protein. TCRdb, not the authors, supplied the V and J calls. The repertoire holds around 500,000 distinct CDR3 sequences, with around 20% as singletons. The sample originates from a study of regulatory T cells in long-lasting Graves disease. General observations from the study: There was favoring of TRBV28, TRBJ1-2 and TRBJ2-5 in persistent disease.

This CDR3 comprises 14 residues. V lost 6 bases and J lost 1, with 12 bases in between. Germline values: CDR1 SGHAT, CDR2 FQNNGV. This material consisted of peripheral blood mononuclear cells (PBMCs), taken when the disease was refractory, from a patient treated with antithyroid drugs. The TCR comes from a female donor with Graves disease. The chain joins TRBV11-2 to TRBJ1-1; maybe TRBD1 (5 bases). DNA of the CDR3: TGTGCCAGCAGTTTTGGGGGGGGGAACACTGAAGCTTTCTTT. It encodes CASSFGGGNTEAFF.